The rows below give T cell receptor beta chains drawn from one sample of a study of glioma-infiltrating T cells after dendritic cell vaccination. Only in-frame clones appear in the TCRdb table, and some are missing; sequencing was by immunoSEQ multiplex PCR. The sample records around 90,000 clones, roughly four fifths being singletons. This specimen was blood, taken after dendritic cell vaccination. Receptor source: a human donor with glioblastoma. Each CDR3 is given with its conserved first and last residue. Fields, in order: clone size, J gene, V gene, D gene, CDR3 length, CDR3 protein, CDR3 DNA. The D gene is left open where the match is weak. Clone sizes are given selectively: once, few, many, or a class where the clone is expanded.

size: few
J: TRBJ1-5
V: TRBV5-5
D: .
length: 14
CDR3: CASSFTGYNQPQHF
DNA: TGTGCCAGCAGCTTTACAGGCTATAATCAGCCCCAGCATTTT

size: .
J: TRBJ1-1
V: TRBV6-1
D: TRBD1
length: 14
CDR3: CASSTGQGNTEAFF
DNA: TGTGCCAGCAGTACGGGACAGGGGAACACTGAAGCTTTCTTT

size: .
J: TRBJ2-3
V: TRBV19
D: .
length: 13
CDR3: CASTHYSTDTQYF
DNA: TGTGCCAGTACACACTATAGCACAGATACGCAGTATTTT

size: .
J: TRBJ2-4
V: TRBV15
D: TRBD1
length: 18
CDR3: CAPINSGQGCCAKNIQYF
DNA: TGTGCCCCAATAAATTCAGGACAGGGATGTTGTGCCAAAAACATTCAGTACTTC

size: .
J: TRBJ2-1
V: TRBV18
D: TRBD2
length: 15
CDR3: CASSPRSGELREQFF
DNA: TGTGCCAGCTCACCCCGCAGCGGGGAATTAAGGGAGCAGTTCTTC

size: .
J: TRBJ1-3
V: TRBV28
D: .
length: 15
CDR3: CASREPSNSGNTIYF
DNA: TGTGCCAGCAGGGAGCCCTCGAACTCTGGAAACACCATATATTTT

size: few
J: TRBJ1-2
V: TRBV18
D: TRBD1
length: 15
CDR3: CASSPPVGQGYGYTF
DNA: TGTGCCAGCTCACCACCGGTAGGACAGGGCTATGGCTACACCTTC

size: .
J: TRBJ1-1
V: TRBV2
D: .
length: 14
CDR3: CASRGRGGGTEAFF
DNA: TGTGCCAGCAGAGGACGGGGCGGGGGGACTGAAGCTTTCTTT

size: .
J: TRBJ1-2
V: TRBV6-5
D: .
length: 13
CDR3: CASSTGGGYGYTF
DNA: TGTGCCAGCAGTACCGGCGGGGGCTATGGTTACACCTTC

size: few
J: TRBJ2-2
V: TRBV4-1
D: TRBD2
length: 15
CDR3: CASSQEGGTTGELFF
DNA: TGCGCCAGCAGCCAAGAGGGGGGGACCACCGGGGAGCTGTTTTTT

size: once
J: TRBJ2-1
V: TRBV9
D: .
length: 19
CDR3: CASSRDSMTTRGSYNEQFF
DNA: TGTGCCAGCAGCCGCGATTCGATGACCACCCGGGGATCCTACAATGAGCAGTTCTTC

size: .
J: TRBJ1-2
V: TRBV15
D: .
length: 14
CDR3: CATSREQASYGYTF
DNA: TGTGCCACCAGCAGAGAACAGGCCTCCTATGGCTACACCTTC

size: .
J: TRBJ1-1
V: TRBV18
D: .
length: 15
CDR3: CASSPLGGGDTEAFF
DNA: TGTGCCAGCTCACCCCTCGGGGGGGGAGACACTGAAGCTTTCTTT

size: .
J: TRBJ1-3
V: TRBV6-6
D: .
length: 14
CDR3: CASSEAGGGNTIYF
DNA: TGTGCCAGCAGTGAGGCGGGTGGTGGAAACACCATATATTTT

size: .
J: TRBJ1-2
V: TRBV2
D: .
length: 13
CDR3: CASRGQGVGGYTF
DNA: TGTGCCAGCAGGGGGCAGGGCGTCGGTGGCTACACCTTC

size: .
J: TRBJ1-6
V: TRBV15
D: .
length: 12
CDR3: CATSRAGTPLHF
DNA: TGTGCCACCAGCAGGGCAGGGACACCCCTCCACTTT

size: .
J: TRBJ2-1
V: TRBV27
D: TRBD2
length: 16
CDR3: CASSKLAGAVYNEQFF
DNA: TGTGCCAGCAGTAAACTAGCGGGAGCCGTCTACAATGAGCAGTTCTTC

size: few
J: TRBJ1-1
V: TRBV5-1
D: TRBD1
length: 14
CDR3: CASSSDRGQTEAFF
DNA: TGCGCCAGCAGCTCCGACAGGGGGCAAACTGAAGCTTTCTTT

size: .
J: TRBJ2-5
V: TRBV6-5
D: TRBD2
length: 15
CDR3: CASSYTSGGMGTQYF
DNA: TGTGCCAGCAGTTATACTAGCGGGGGCATGGGGACCCAGTACTTC

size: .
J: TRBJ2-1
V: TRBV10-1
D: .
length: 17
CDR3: CASSEHYREVDYNEQFF
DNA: TGCGCCAGCAGTGAACACTACAGGGAAGTGGACTACAATGAGCAGTTCTTC

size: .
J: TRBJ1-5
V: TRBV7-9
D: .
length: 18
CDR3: CASSLDPSRQGYNQPQHF
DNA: TGTGCCAGCAGCTTAGATCCTTCCAGGCAGGGTTACAATCAGCCCCAGCATTTT

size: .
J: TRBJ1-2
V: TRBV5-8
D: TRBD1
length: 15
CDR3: CASSSTSTGVLGYTF
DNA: TGTGCCAGCAGCTCTACGTCAACAGGGGTTCTTGGCTACACCTTC

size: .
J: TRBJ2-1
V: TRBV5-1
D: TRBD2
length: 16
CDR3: CATTTGAGGIYNEQFF
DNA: TGCGCCACCACAACCGGGGCGGGAGGAATTTACAATGAGCAGTTCTTC

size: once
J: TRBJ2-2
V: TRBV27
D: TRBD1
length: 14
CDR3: CASSFNRGTGELFF
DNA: TGTGCCAGCAGTTTTAACAGGGGGACCGGGGAGCTGTTTTTT

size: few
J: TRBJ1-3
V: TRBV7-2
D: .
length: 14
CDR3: CATAQGFSGNTIYF
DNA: TGTGCCACCGCACAGGGCTTCTCTGGAAACACCATATATTTT